The subject of this entry is one TCR beta chain. Its antigen remains unidentified. The sample holds no much larger clone one base away, and base qualities are not on file. Reading the germline V gene (reference sequence) gives CDR1 LNHDA and CDR2 SQIVND. V lost 7 bases and J lost 0 bases, and the count of bases not matched to a germline gene is 10. Its CDR3 holds 18 amino acids, cysteine through phenylalanine. The kept DNA is CDR3 alone, 54 bases in frame from the first base. The data were obtained in a study of OX40 agonist ivuxolimab in advanced cancers. Broadly, across the study: Ivuxolimab, which targeted the costimulatory receptor OX40 (CD134), was an agonistic, fully human IgG2 monoclonal antibody. The monotherapy dose-escalation portion (N of about 57 patients) of the phase I ivuxolimab trial is reported in the paper. Prior anti-PD-1, anti-PD-L1 or anti-CTLA-4 therapy was permitted, and 35% to 40% of dose-escalation patients had received checkpoint inhibitors. Intravenous ivuxolimab was administered to patients every 2 weeks at six dose levels: 0.01, 0.1, 0.3, 1.5, 3 and 10 mg/kg. The purpose of peripheral TCRbeta sequencing was to test whether ivuxolimab changed TCR sequence diversity and led to clonal T-cell expansion. Of the 50 or so patients in dose escalation, 19 had hepatocellular carcinoma, some 15 had melanoma, 9 had renal cell carcinoma and 9 had head and neck cancer. The dose-escalation cohort was over 70% male with a mean age of around 64 years, ranging from roughly 23 to 90. Partial responses occurred in three dose-escalation patients, of whom one had hepatocellular carcinoma and two had cutaneous melanoma. The research as a whole found: Low levels of normalized T-cell clonal expansion were also shown by some nonresponding patients. After ivuxolimab, more expanded clones were found on average in CD8+ T cells than in CD4+ T cells. Partial responders in the 0.1-3.0 mg/kg groups had among the lowest normalized peripheral clonal expansion, especially among CD8+ T cells. The antigen specificity of the clonally expanded peripheral T cells was not determined. At doses from 0.1 to 3.0 mg/kg, clonal expansion was seen in both CD4+ and CD8+ blood T cells between baseline and week 6.

The trial excluded patients who had a history of autoimmune disease or who were on systemic immunosuppression. Peripheral blood for TCR sequencing was collected from all dose cohorts at baseline, on cycle 4 day 1, and on cycle 7 day 1. Samples came from an open-label, multicenter, first-in-human phase I dose-escalation trial of ivuxolimab. The trial enrolled adults with locally advanced or metastatic head and neck squamous cell, hepatocellular, melanoma or renal cell carcinoma. CD4+ and CD8+ T cells were sorted separately from peripheral blood before TCR sequencing. For sequencing of the TCRbeta CDR3 region, genomic DNA was extracted from the sorted cells. TCRbeta CDR3 regions were sequenced using the immunoSEQ Assay. TCRdb provides this immuneACCESS table in a form limited to in-frame rearrangements. Some clones are lacking; in checked studies, under half of them reflect an unresolved V gene, and why the rest are absent is not known. In this sample the table shows about 130,000 clones, roughly 91% of which occur a single time. The top ten constitute roughly 1% of the sample.

Sequenced material: CD4+ or CD8+ T cells sorted from blood, taken in a trial of the OX40 agonist ivuxolimab. This clonotype originated in an adult with an advanced solid tumor such as melanoma, head and neck, liver or kidney cancer. The sequence links TRBV19 to TRBJ2-3, and 13 junctional nucleotides match TRBD2. For the CDR3, the sequence is CASNGFGLAGVSTDTQYF. The DNA sequence is given as TGTGCCAGTAACGGATTCGGACTAGCGGGAGTGAGCACAGATACGCAGTATTTT.